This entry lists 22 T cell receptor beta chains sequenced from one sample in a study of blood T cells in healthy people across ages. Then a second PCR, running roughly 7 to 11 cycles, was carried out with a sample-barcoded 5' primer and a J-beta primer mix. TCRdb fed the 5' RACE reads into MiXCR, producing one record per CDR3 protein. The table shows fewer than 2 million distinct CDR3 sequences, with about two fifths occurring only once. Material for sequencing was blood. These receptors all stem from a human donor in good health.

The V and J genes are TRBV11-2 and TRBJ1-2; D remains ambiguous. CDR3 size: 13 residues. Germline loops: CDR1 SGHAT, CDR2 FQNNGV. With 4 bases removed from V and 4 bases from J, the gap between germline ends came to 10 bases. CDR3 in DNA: TGTGCCAGCAGCTCCCTCAGGTCCTATGGCTACACCTTC. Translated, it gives CASSSLRSYGYTF.

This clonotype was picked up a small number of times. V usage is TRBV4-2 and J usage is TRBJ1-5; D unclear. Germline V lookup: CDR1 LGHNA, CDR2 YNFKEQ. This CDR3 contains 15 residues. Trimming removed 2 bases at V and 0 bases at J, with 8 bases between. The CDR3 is CASSQRLNSNQPQHF. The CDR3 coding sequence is TGTGCCAGCAGCCAACGTCTAAATAGCAATCAGCCCCAGCATTTT.

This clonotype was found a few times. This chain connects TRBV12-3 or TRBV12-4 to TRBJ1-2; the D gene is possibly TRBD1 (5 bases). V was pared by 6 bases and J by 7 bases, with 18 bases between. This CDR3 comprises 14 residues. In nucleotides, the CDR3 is TGTGCCAGCAGCCCCAGGGAGGGATTTGGTGGCTACACCTTC. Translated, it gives CASSPREGFGGYTF.

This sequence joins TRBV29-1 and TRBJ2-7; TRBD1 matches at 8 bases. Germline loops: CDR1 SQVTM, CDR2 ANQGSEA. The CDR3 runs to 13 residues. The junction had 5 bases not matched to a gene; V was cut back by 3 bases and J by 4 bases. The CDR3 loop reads CSVDGDRGYEQYF. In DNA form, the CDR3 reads TGCAGCGTTGATGGCGACAGGGGATACGAGCAGTACTTC.

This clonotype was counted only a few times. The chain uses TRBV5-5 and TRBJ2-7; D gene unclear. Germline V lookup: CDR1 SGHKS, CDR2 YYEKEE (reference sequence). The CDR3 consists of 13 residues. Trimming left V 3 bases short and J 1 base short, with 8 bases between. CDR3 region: CASSSVTSYEQYF. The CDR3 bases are TGTGCCAGCAGCTCGGTGACATCCTACGAGCAGTACTTC.

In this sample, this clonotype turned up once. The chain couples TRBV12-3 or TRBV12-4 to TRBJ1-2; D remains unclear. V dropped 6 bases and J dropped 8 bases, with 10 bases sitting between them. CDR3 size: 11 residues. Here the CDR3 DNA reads TGTGCCAGCAGAGCCGCCGCGGGCTACACCTTC. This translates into CASRAAAGYTF.

Here the CDR3 DNA reads TGTGCCAGCAGGTGGGGGGTTCTCGAGCAGTACTTC. It encodes CASRWGVLEQYF. The chain couples TRBV12-3 or TRBV12-4 to TRBJ2-4; a possible D gene is TRBD2 (6 bases). Matching the DNA end better, TRBJ2-7 makes the J call doubtful. CDR3 length equals 12 residues.

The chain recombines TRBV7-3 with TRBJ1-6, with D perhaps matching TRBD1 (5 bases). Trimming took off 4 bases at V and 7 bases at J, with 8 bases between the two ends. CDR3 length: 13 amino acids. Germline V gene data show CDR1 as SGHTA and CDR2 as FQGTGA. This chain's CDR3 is CASSSYRNSPLHF. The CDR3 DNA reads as TGTGCCAGCAGCTCCTACAGGAATTCACCCCTCCACTTT.

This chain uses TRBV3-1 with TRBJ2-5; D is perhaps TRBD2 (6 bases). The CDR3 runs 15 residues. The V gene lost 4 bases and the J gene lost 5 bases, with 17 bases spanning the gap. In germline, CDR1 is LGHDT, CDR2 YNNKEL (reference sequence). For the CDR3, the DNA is TGTGCCAGCAGCCCGTACCGACTAGTTAGGGAGACCCAGTACTTC. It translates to CASSPYRLVRETQYF.

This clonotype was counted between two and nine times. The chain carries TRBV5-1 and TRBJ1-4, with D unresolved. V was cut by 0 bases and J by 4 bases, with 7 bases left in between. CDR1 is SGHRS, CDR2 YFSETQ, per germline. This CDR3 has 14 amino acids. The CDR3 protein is CASSLAGINEKLFF. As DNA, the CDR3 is TGCGCCAGCAGCTTGGCCGGGATTAATGAAAAACTGTTTTTT.

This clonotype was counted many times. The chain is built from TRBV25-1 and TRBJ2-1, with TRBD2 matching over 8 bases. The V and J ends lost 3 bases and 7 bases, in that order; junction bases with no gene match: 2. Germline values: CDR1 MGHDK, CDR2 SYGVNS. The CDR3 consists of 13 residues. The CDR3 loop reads CASSDGGANEQFF. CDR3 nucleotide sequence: TGTGCCAGCAGTGACGGGGGGGCAAATGAGCAGTTCTTC.

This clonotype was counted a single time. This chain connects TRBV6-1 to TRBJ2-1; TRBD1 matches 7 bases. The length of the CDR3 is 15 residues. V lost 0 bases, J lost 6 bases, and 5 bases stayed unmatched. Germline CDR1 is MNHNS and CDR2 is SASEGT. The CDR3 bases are TGTGCCAGCAGTGAAGCGTCGGACAGGTCCAATGAGCAGTTCTTC. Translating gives CASSEASDRSNEQFF.

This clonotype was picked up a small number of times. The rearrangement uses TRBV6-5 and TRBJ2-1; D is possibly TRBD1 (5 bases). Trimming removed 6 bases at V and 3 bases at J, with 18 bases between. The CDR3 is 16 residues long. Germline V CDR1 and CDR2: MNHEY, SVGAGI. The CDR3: CASSSTPAGHYNEQFF. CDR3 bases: TGTGCCAGCAGCTCCACCCCAGCAGGGCACTACAATGAGCAGTTCTTC.

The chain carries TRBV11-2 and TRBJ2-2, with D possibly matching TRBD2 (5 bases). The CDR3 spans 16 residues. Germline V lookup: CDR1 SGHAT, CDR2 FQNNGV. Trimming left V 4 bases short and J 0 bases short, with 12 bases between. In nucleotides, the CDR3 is TGTGCCAGCAGCTATGGCCTCGGGACGAACACCGGGGAGCTGTTTTTT. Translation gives CASSYGLGTNTGELFF. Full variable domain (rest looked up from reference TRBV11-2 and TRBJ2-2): EAGVAQSPRYKIIEKRQSVAFWCNPISGHATLYWYQQILGQGPKLLIQFQNNGVVDDSQLPKDRFSAERLKGVDSTLKIQPAKLEDSAVYLCASSYGLGTNTGELFFGEGSRLTVL.

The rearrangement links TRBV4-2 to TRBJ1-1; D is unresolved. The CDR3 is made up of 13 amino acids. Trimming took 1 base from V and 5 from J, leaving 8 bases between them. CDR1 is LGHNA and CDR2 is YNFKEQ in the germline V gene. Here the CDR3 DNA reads TGTGCCAGCAGCCAAGCGACGTTAACTGAAGCTTTCTTT. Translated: CASSQATLTEAFF.

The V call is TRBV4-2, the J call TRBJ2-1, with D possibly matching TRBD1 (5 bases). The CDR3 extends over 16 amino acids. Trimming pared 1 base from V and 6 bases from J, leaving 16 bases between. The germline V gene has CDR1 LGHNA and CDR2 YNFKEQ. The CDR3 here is CASSQGGRVGFNEQFF. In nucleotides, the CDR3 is TGTGCCAGCAGCCAAGGGGGCAGGGTAGGTTTCAATGAGCAGTTCTTC.

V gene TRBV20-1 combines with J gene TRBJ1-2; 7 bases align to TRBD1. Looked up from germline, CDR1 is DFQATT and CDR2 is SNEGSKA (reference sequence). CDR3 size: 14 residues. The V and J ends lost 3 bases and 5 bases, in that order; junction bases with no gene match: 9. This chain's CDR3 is CSASTEGGAYGYTF. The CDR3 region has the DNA TGCAGTGCTAGTACGGAAGGGGGCGCTTATGGCTACACCTTC.

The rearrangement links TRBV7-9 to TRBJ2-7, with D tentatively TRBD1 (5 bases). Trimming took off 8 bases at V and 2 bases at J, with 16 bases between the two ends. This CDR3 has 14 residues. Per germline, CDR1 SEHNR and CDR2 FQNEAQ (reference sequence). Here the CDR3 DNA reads TGTGCCAGCGGCCTCTGGCAGGGAACCTACGAGCAGTACTTC. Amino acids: CASGLWQGTYEQYF.

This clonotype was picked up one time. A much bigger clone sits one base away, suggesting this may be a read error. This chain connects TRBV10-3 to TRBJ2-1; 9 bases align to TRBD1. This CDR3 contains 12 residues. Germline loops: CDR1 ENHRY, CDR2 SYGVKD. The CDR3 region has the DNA TGTGCCCTCAGGACAGGGGCCAATGGGCAGTTCTTC. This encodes CALRTGANGQFF.

DNA for the CDR3: TGCAGTGCTAGGGTGGGACAGAGCTATGGCTACACCTTC. Protein sequence: CSARVGQSYGYTF. This chain connects TRBV20-1 to TRBJ1-2; TRBD1 agrees at 7 bases. Unmatched junction bases numbered 5, after V lost 3 bases and J lost 4 bases. The CDR3 has 13 residues. Germline CDR1 and CDR2: DFQATT and SNEGSKA (reference sequence).

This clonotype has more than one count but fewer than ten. For the CDR3, the DNA is TGTGCCAGCAGCCAACCCGACAGGGCCCACAATGAGCAGTTCTTC. It yields the protein CASSQPDRAHNEQFF. The chain joins TRBV4-2 to TRBJ2-1; 7 bases fit TRBD1. The V segment lost 2 bases and the J segment 5 bases; nucleotides outside the gene matches: 6. Germline V gene data show CDR1 as LGHNA and CDR2 as YNFKEQ. The CDR3 length is 15 residues.

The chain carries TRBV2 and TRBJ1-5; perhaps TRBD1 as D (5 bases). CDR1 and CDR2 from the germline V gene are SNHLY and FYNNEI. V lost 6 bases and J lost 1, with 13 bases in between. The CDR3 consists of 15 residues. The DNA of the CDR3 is TGTGCCAGCAGCCACCGGGGCCTCAGCAATCAGCCCCAGCATTTT. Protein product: CASSHRGLSNQPQHF.